This T cell receptor beta chain stems from a study of T cell repertoires in cytomegalovirus infection. This clonotype was detected only once. Its antigen is not identified. A much larger clone lies a single base off, so this may be a read error. Likely a read error: the CDR3 ends without its conserved phenylalanine or tryptophan. TCRdb reanalysed the reads using MiXCR and keeps one entry per CDR3 protein. The profile shows around 750,000 distinct CDR3 sequences, approximately 32% of them singletons. Points from the study as a whole: CMV carriers having the relevant HLA were flagged by cumulative public TCR beta family frequency.

Per the germline V gene, CDR1 is SGHVS and CDR2 is FNYEAQ. V dropped 4 bases and J dropped 2; count of bases not matched to a gene: 7. The CDR3 length is 17 residues. The source of this sequence is a human donor in good health (CMV status not recorded). Some clones in this sample may be carry-over from other donors' samples. The starting material was cultured CD8+ T cells from PBMCs, obtained from culture after CMV antigen stimulation. The chain joins TRBV7-6 to TRBJ2-3; 12 nucleotides line up with TRBD2. CDR3 loop: CASSSKTSGGPTDTQYL. DNA for the CDR3: TGTGCCAGCAGCTCTAAGACTAGCGGGGGACCCACAGATACGCAGTATCTT.